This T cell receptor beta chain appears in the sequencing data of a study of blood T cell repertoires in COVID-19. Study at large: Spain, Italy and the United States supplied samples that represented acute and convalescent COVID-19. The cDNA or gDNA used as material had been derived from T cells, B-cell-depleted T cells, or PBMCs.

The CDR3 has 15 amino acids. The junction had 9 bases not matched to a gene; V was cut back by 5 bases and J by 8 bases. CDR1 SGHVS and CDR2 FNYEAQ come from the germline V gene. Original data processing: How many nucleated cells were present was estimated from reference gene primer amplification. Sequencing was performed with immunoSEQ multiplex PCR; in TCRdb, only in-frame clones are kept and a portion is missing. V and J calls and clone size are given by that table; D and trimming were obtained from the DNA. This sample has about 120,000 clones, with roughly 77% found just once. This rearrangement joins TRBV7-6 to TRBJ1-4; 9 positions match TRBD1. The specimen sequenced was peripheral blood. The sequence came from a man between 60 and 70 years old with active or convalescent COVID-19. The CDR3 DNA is TGTGCCAGCAGCCCAGGACAGGGGTATGGGGAAAAACTGTTTTTT. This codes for CASSPGQGYGEKLFF. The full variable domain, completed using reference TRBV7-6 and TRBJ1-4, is GAGVSQSPRYKVTKRGQDVALRCDPISGHVSLYWYRQALGQGPEFLTYFNYEAQQDKSGLPNDRFSAERPEGSISTLTIQRTEQRDSAMYRCASSPGQGYGEKLFFGSGTQLSVL.